One and the same sample provided the 15 T cell receptor beta chains below, sequenced in a study of blood T cell repertoires in COVID-19. TCRdb's copy holds only in-frame clones and misses some; the assay was immunoSEQ multiplex PCR. This table holds 150,000 to 200,000 clones, around 82% found once. Sample: PBMCs or T cells enriched from blood (not recorded which). Receptors originate from a woman aged 50 to 60 in a cohort exposed to, infected with or recovered from COVID-19 (not recorded which).

This CDR3 is CAWGGGASYEQYF. The DNA of the CDR3 is TGTGCCTGGGGGGGAGGGGCATCCTACGAGCAGTACTTC. The genes are TRBV30 and TRBJ2-7; 7 bases agree with TRBD2. There are 13 residues in the CDR3. Looked up from germline, CDR1 is GTSNPN and CDR2 is SVGIG (reference sequence). The V gene end was trimmed by 5 bases and the J gene end by 1 base; junction bases not matched to a gene: 5.

The CDR3 nucleotides are TGCAGTGCTAGTCACCTAGCGGGGGGGGCCTACGAGCAGTACTTC. Protein product: CSASHLAGGAYEQYF. The chain joins TRBV20-1 to TRBJ2-7, with TRBD2 identical over 12 bases. This CDR3 region has 15 residues. V shed 3 bases and J 2 bases; nucleotides not matched to a gene: 5. In germline, CDR1 is DFQATT, CDR2 SNEGSKA (reference sequence).

The chain carries TRBV4-1 and TRBJ1-1; D is undetermined. CDR1 and CDR2 from the germline V gene are MGHRA and YSYEKL. Trimming took off 1 base at V and 6 bases at J, with 15 bases between the two ends. The CDR3 loop spans 15 amino acids. CDR3 residues: CASSQALGLGAEAFF. The CDR3, as DNA: TGCGCCAGCAGCCAAGCCCTCGGACTCGGGGCTGAAGCTTTCTTT.

CDR3 DNA sequence: TGTGCCAGCAGCGGGCCGGGGGGGGAGCAGTTCTTC. It specifies CASSGPGGEQFF. The chain couples TRBV9 to TRBJ2-1, with 8 bases matching TRBD2. The V and J ends lost 3 bases and 10 bases, in that order; junction bases with no gene match: 3. Germline V lookup: CDR1 SGDLS, CDR2 YYNGEE. CDR3 length equals 12 residues. The variable domain in full, completed from reference TRBV9 and TRBJ2-1, reads DSGVTQTPKHLITATGQRVTLRCSPRSGDLSVYWYQQSLDQGLQFLIQYYNGEERAKGNILERFSAQQFPDLHSELNLSSLELGDSALYFCASSGPGGEQFFGPGTRLTVL.

The chain employs TRBV20-1 and TRBJ2-3; 11 bases agree with TRBD2. Germline CDR1 and CDR2: DFQATT and SNEGSKA (reference sequence). This CDR3 contains 15 residues. Unmatched junction bases numbered 7, after V lost 3 bases and J lost 5 bases. The CDR3 protein is CSASSGGGSVDTQYF. CDR3 DNA sequence: TGCAGTGCTAGTAGCGGGGGGGGTTCTGTAGATACGCAGTATTTT.

V usage is TRBV11-2 and J usage is TRBJ2-1; no firm D call. The V end lost 3 bases, the J end lost 6 bases, and 6 bases lay between the germline ends. The CDR3 consists of 12 residues. The germline V gene encodes CDR1 SGHAT and CDR2 FQNNGV. CDR3 in DNA: TGTGCCAGCAGCTTGCTCGGCAATGAGCAGTTCTTC. This encodes CASSLLGNEQFF.

The gene calls are TRBV28 and TRBJ2-5; 10 positions agree with TRBD1. Germline CDR1 and CDR2: MDHEN and SYDVKM. The CDR3 is 16 residues long. Trimming removed 5 bases from V and 1 base from J; junction bases left unmatched: 7. CDR3 coding DNA: TGTGCCAGCAGTCGTAGGACAGGGGGGAGCCAAGAGACCCAGTACTTC. Its translation: CASSRRTGGSQETQYF.

The chain joins TRBV19 to TRBJ1-5; 7 bases fit TRBD1. Germline loops: CDR1 LNHDA, CDR2 SQIVND (reference sequence). This CDR3 has 15 residues. With V trimmed by 2 bases and J by 2 bases, 3 bases remained unmatched. The DNA of the CDR3 is TGTGCCAGTAGTATACAGGGGGTAGGCAATCAGCCCCAGCATTTT. It codes for CASSIQGVGNQPQHF.

The J gene is TRBJ2-7, the V gene TRBV7-9; 8 bases align to TRBD1. CDR1 is SEHNR and CDR2 is FQNEAQ in the germline V gene (reference sequence). This CDR3 spans 14 amino acids. After removal of 4 bases from V and 2 bases from J, the junction contained 4 bases not matched to a gene. The chain's CDR3 is CASSSRTGPYEQYF. CDR3 DNA: TGTGCCAGCAGCTCCAGGACAGGGCCCTACGAGCAGTACTTC.

The J gene is TRBJ1-2, the V gene TRBV7-2; the D gene is possibly TRBD1 (5 bases). V was clipped by 0 bases and J by 6 bases, with 14 bases between them. This CDR3 contains 15 residues. Germline CDR1 SGHTA, CDR2 FQGNSA. CDR3 protein: CASSLAGQSVNGYTF. The CDR3 nucleotides are TGTGCCAGCAGCTTAGCGGGGCAGAGCGTCAATGGCTACACCTTC. The variable domain in full, with the rest retrieved from reference TRBV7-2 and TRBJ1-2, is GAGVSQSPSNKVTEKGKDVELRCDPISGHTALYWYRQSLGQGLEFLIYFQGNSAPDKSGLPSDRFSAERTGGSVSTLTIQRTQQEDSAVYLCASSLAGQSVNGYTFGSGTRLTVV.

This clone showed up just a few times. The V gene is TRBV3-1 (or the pseudogene TRBV3-2), the J gene TRBJ1-6; D might be TRBD1 (5 bases). Looked up from germline, CDR1 is LGHDT and CDR2 is YNNKEL (reference sequence). V was pared by 0 bases and J by 0 bases, with 9 bases between. The length of the CDR3 is 17 residues. The chain's CDR3 is CASSQDYRSSYNSPLHF. CDR3 bases: TGTGCCAGCAGCCAAGATTACAGGAGCTCCTATAATTCACCCCTCCACTTT.

V gene TRBV27 combines with J gene TRBJ2-7, with 7 positions matching TRBD2. Trimming at V came to 2 bases and at J to 4 bases, leaving 8 bases not matched to a gene. Germline lookup yields CDR1 MNHEY and CDR2 SMNVEV (reference sequence). The CDR3 extends over 15 amino acids. The CDR3, as DNA: TGTGCCAGCAGTTTAATGGCGGGAGTTAGGTACGAGCAGTACTTC. It specifies CASSLMAGVRYEQYF.

This chain links TRBV9 with TRBJ2-1; tentatively, D is TRBD2 (6 bases). The germline V gene has CDR1 SGDLS and CDR2 YYNGEE. V lost 3 bases and J 1 base, leaving 14 bases between the germline ends. This CDR3 is 16 amino acids long. In DNA, the CDR3 is TGTGCCAGCAGCGATTTTAGCGGCCAATCCTACAATGAGCAGTTCTTC. Amino acid sequence: CASSDFSGQSYNEQFF.

The chain links TRBV19 to TRBJ1-2, with 9 bases aligning to TRBD1. CDR3 size: 13 residues. The junction had 5 bases not matched to a gene; V was cut back by 8 bases and J by 4 bases. Germline CDR1 and CDR2: LNHDA and SQIVND (reference sequence). CDR3 protein: CASQDRGPYGYTF. The DNA for the CDR3 is TGTGCCAGTCAGGACAGGGGCCCCTATGGCTACACCTTC.

The V and J genes are TRBV7-2 and TRBJ1-1, with a tentative D call TRBD1 (6 bases). V was trimmed by 2 bases and J by 1 base, leaving 14 bases between them. CDR1 is SGHTA, CDR2 FQGNSA, per germline. CDR3 length: 16 residues. CDR3 nucleotide sequence: TGTGCCAGCAGCTTATGGGGGGGCACTACGAACACTGAAGCTTTCTTT. This encodes CASSLWGGTTNTEAFF.